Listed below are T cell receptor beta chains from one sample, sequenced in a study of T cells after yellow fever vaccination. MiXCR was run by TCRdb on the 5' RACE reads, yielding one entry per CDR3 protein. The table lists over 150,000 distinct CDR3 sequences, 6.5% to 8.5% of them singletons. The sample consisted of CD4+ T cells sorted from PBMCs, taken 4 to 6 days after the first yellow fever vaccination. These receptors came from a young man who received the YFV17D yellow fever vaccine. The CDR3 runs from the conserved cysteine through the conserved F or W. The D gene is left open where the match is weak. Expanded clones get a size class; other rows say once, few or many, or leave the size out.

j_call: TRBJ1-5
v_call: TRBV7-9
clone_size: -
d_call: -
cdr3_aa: CASSLGVSNQPQHF
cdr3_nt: TGTGCCAGCAGCTTAGGTGTTAGCAATCAGCCCCAGCATTTT

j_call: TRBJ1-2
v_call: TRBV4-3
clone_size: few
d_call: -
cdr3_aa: CASSPQLGNGYTF
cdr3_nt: TGCGCCAGCAGCCCCCAGTTGGGGAATGGCTACACCTTC

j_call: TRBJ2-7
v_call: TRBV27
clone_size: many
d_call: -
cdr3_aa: CASSSGGTTYEQYF
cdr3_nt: TGTGCCAGCAGTTCCGGGGGGACAACCTACGAGCAGTACTTC

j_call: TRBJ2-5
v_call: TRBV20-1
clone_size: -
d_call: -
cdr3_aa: CSAPRDSQETQYF
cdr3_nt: TGCAGTGCCCCCCGGGACTCTCAAGAGACCCAGTACTTC

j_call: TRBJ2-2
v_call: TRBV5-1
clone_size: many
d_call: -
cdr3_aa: CASSLVQVRTGELFF
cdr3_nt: TGCGCCAGCAGCTTGGTGCAGGTTCGCACCGGGGAGCTGTTTTTT

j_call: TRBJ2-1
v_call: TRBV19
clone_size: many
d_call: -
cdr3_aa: CASSGRIRGSYNEQFF
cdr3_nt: TGTGCCAGTAGTGGGAGGATCAGGGGTTCCTACAATGAGCAGTTCTTC

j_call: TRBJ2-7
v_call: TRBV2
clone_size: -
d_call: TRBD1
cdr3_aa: CASSRDRDDEQYF
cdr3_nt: TGTGCCAGCAGCCGGGACAGGGACGACGAGCAGTACTTC

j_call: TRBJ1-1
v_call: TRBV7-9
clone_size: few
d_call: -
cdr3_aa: CASSLAPLNTEAFF
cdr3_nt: TGTGCCAGCAGCTTAGCACCTTTGAACACTGAAGCTTTCTTT

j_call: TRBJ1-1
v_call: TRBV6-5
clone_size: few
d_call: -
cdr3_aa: CASSPGWAGTEAFF
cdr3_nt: TGTGCCAGCAGCCCCGGTTGGGCGGGCACTGAAGCTTTCTTT

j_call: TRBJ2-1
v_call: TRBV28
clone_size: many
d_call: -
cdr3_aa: CASSLPPEQFF
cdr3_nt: TGTGCCAGCAGTCTGCCCCCTGAGCAGTTCTTC

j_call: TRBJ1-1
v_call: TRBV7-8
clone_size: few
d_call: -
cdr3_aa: CASSPKRTEVNTEAFF
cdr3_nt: TGTGCCAGCAGCCCTAAACGGACAGAAGTGAACACTGAAGCTTTCTTT

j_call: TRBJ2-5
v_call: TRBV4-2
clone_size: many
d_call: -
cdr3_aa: CASSQGRGQVQETQYF
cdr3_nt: TGTGCCAGCAGCCAAGGCAGGGGCCAAGTCCAAGAGACCCAGTACTTC

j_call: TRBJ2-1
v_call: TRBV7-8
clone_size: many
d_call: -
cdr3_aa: CASSSPAIWNEQFF
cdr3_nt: TGTGCCAGCAGCTCACCCGCCATCTGGAATGAGCAGTTCTTC

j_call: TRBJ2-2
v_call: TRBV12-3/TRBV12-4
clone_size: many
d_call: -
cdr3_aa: CASRARFEGVNTGELFF
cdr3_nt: TGTGCCAGCAGGGCCCGTTTCGAGGGGGTAAACACCGGGGAGCTGTTTTTT

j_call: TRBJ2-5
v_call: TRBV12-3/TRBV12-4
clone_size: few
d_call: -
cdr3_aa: CASSLFGSQETQYF
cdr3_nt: TGTGCCAGCAGTTTATTCGGGAGCCAAGAGACCCAGTACTTC

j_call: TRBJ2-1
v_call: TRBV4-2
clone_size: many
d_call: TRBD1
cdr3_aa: CASSKLRDSRKINYNEQFF
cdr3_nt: TGTGCCAGCAGTAAACTCCGGGACAGCCGGAAAATCAATTACAATGAGCAGTTCTTC

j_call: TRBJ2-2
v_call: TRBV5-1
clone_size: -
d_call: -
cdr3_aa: CASSLASSTGTTRELFF
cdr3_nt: TGCGCCAGCAGCTTGGCCTCTTCGACAGGTACCACCCGGGAGCTGTTTTTT

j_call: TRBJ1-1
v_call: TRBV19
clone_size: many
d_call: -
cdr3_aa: CASNPRALDTEAFF
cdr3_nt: TGTGCCAGTAACCCACGCGCGTTGGACACTGAAGCTTTCTTT

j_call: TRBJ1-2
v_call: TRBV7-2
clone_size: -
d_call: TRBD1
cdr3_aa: CASSIGTEYGYTF
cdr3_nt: TGTGCCAGCAGCATCGGGACAGAATATGGCTACACCTTC

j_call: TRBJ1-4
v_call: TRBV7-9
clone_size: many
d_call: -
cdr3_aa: CASSLAGVSVEKLFF
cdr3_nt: TGTGCCAGCAGCTTAGCGGGGGTCTCGGTCGAAAAACTGTTTTTT

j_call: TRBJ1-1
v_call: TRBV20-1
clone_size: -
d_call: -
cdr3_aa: CSARGTRLNTEAFF
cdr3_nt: TGCAGTGCTAGAGGAACACGGCTGAACACTGAAGCTTTCTTT

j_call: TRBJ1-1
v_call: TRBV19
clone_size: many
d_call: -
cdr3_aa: CASEPHWNTEAFF
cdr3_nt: TGTGCCAGTGAGCCCCATTGGAACACTGAAGCTTTCTTT

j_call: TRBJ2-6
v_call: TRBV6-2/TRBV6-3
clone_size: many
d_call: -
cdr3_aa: CASSYLRVSGANVLTF
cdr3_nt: TGTGCCAGCAGTTACCTCCGGGTATCTGGGGCCAACGTCCTGACTTTC

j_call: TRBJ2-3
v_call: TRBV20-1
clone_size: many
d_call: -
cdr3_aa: CSARGGRGTDTQYF
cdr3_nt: TGCAGTGCTAGGGGGGGAAGGGGCACAGATACGCAGTATTTT

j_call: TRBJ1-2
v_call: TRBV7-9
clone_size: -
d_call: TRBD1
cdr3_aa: CASSFDRDSAYTF
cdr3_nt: TGTGCCAGCAGCTTTGACCGGGACAGTGCCTACACCTTC

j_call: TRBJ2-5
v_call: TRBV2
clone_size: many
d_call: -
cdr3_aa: CASGFAGQETQYF
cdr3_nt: TGTGCCAGCGGGTTCGCAGGTCAAGAGACCCAGTACTTC

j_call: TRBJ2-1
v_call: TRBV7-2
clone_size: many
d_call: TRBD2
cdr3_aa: CASSFSGGAFGNEQFF
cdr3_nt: TGTGCCAGCAGCTTTAGCGGGGGGGCCTTCGGGAATGAGCAGTTCTTC

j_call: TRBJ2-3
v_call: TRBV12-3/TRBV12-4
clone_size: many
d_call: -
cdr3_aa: CASSPQEARAQYF
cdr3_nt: TGTGCCAGCAGTCCTCAGGAGGCCAGGGCGCAGTATTTT

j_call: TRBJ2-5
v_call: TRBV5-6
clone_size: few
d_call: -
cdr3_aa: CASSWPGGGKETQYF
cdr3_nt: TGTGCCAGCAGCTGGCCAGGCGGTGGGAAAGAGACCCAGTACTTC

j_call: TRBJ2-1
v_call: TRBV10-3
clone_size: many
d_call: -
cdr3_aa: CAISGGPPRVNEQFF
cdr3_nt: TGTGCCATCAGCGGAGGGCCACCACGCGTGAATGAGCAGTTCTTC

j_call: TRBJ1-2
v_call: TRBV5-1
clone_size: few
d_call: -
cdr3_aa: CASSLGYNYGYTF
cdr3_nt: TGCGCCAGCAGCTTGGGTTATAACTATGGCTACACCTTC

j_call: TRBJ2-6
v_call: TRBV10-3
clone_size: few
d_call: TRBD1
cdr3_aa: CATTWGQPVSGANVLTF
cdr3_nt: TGTGCGACGACTTGGGGACAGCCAGTCTCTGGGGCCAACGTCCTGACTTTC

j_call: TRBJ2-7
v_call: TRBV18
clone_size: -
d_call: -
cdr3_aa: CASSPTRKDEQYF
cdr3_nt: TGTGCCAGCTCACCAACCAGGAAAGACGAGCAGTACTTC

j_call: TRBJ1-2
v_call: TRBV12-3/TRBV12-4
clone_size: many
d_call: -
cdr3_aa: CASSFNRNYGYTF
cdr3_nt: TGTGCCAGCAGTTTTAATAGGAACTATGGCTACACCTTC

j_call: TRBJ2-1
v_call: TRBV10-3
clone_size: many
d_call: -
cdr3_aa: CAISDSYNEQFF
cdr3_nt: TGTGCCATCAGTGACAGCTACAATGAGCAGTTCTTC